These T cell receptor beta chains were read from a single sample in a study of glioma-infiltrating T cells. TCRdb itself ran the multiplex PCR reads through MiXCR, one entry per CDR3 protein. Of 160,000 or so distinct CDR3 sequences in the sample, approximately 40% are singletons; the top ten hold over 4%. Sequences were obtained from glioma tissue, nonneoplastic brain tissue, or PBMCs (not recorded which). These receptors were collected from a human donor with low-grade glioma or glioblastoma, undergoing nonglioma brain surgery, or in good health (not recorded which). CDR3s include the opening cysteine and the closing phenylalanine or tryptophan. A D gene is named only where the DNA matches it firmly. Not all rows give a size; the values are once, few, many and, for expanded clones, a class.

v_call: TRBV7-9; d_call: NA; j_call: TRBJ2-3; clone_size: NA; cdr3_aa: CASSFKMGCSTDTQYF; cdr3_nt: TGTGCCAGCAGCTTCAAGATGGGTTGTAGCACAGATACGCAGTATTTT
v_call: TRBV30; d_call: NA; j_call: TRBJ1-6; clone_size: NA; cdr3_aa: CVWSVGPATLHF; cdr3_nt: TGTGTCTGGAGTGTCGGGCCGGCCACCCTCCACTTT
v_call: TRBV7-9; d_call: NA; j_call: TRBJ2-1; clone_size: NA; cdr3_aa: CASSGRHYNEQFF; cdr3_nt: TGTGCCAGCAGCGGCCGACACTACAATGAGCAGTTCTTC
v_call: TRBV12-3/TRBV12-4; d_call: NA; j_call: TRBJ2-3; clone_size: few; cdr3_aa: CASSPSGRDRDTQYF; cdr3_nt: TGTGCCAGCAGCCCTTCTGGGCGGGATCGAGATACGCAGTATTTT
v_call: TRBV6-1; d_call: NA; j_call: TRBJ2-5; clone_size: NA; cdr3_aa: CASSPGTSGTHYF; cdr3_nt: TGTGCCAGCAGTCCCGGGACTTCCGGGACCCATTACTTC
v_call: TRBV28; d_call: TRBD1; j_call: TRBJ2-7; clone_size: NA; cdr3_aa: CASSGKTGPHEQYF; cdr3_nt: TGTGCCAGCAGTGGAAAGACAGGGCCCCACGAGCAGTACTTC
v_call: TRBV20-1; d_call: NA; j_call: TRBJ2-7; clone_size: NA; cdr3_aa: CSAINPRTASYEQYF; cdr3_nt: TGCAGTGCTATTAATCCCCGGACAGCCTCCTACGAGCAGTACTTC
v_call: TRBV18; d_call: TRBD1; j_call: TRBJ2-2; clone_size: many; cdr3_aa: CASSFGQENTGELFF; cdr3_nt: TGTGCCAGCTCATTCGGACAGGAGAACACCGGGGAGCTGTTTTTT
v_call: TRBV7-9; d_call: TRBD2; j_call: TRBJ2-1; clone_size: many; cdr3_aa: CASSLSGSLGEQFF; cdr3_nt: TGTGCCAGCAGCTTAAGCGGGAGCTTAGGTGAGCAGTTCTTC
v_call: TRBV6-5; d_call: TRBD1; j_call: TRBJ2-1; clone_size: NA; cdr3_aa: CASNQQGERQQFF; cdr3_nt: TGTGCCAGCAACCAACAGGGGGAGAGGCAGCAGTTCTTC
v_call: TRBV28; d_call: NA; j_call: TRBJ2-5; clone_size: many; cdr3_aa: CASSLTKTGTPKETQYF; cdr3_nt: TGTGCCAGCAGTTTAACCAAGACAGGCACGCCGAAAGAGACCCAGTACTTC
v_call: TRBV5-1; d_call: TRBD2; j_call: TRBJ2-7; clone_size: NA; cdr3_aa: CASKTTSGAYEQYF; cdr3_nt: TGCGCCAGCAAAACAACTAGCGGAGCCTACGAGCAGTACTTC
v_call: TRBV7-9; d_call: NA; j_call: TRBJ2-7; clone_size: many; cdr3_aa: CASSGIDGAINF; cdr3_nt: TGTGCCAGCAGCGGGATAGACGGTGCAATCAACTTC
v_call: TRBV7-9; d_call: TRBD2; j_call: TRBJ2-1; clone_size: NA; cdr3_aa: CASSEGLAGANEQFF; cdr3_nt: TGTGCCAGCAGCGAGGGACTAGCGGGAGCTAATGAGCAGTTCTTC
v_call: TRBV28; d_call: TRBD1; j_call: TRBJ2-7; clone_size: NA; cdr3_aa: CASSQPGQGQYEQYF; cdr3_nt: TGTGCCAGCAGTCAGCCGGGACAGGGGCAATACGAGCAGTACTTC
v_call: TRBV6-1; d_call: TRBD2; j_call: TRBJ2-3; clone_size: many; cdr3_aa: CASDSGLASTDTQYF; cdr3_nt: TGTGCCAGTGATTCGGGACTAGCCTCCACAGATACGCAGTATTTT
v_call: TRBV29-1; d_call: NA; j_call: TRBJ1-2; clone_size: many; cdr3_aa: CSVWDNNGYTF; cdr3_nt: TGCAGCGTCTGGGACAATAATGGCTACACCTTC
v_call: TRBV2; d_call: NA; j_call: TRBJ2-5; clone_size: NA; cdr3_aa: CASNTRGRYQETQYF; cdr3_nt: TGTGCCAGCAATACCAGGGGTCGGTACCAAGAGACCCAGTACTTC
v_call: TRBV2; d_call: NA; j_call: TRBJ2-6; clone_size: NA; cdr3_aa: CASSDRTGANVLTF; cdr3_nt: TGTGCCAGCAGTGACCGGACGGGGGCCAACGTCCTGACTTTC
v_call: TRBV12-5; d_call: NA; j_call: TRBJ2-1; clone_size: NA; cdr3_aa: CASGLDLTRGRGGEQFF; cdr3_nt: TGTGCTAGTGGTTTGGACCTGACTAGGGGGCGAGGTGGGGAGCAGTTCTTC
v_call: TRBV4-2; d_call: TRBD2; j_call: TRBJ2-7; clone_size: few; cdr3_aa: CASSPDGAGGNLEQYF; cdr3_nt: TGTGCCAGCAGCCCCGACGGAGCGGGAGGGAACCTGGAGCAGTACTTC
v_call: TRBV10-2; d_call: NA; j_call: TRBJ1-5; clone_size: many; cdr3_aa: CASSDKGLVRYQPQHF; cdr3_nt: TGCGCCAGCAGTGACAAGGGTCTCGTGAGATATCAGCCCCAGCATTTT